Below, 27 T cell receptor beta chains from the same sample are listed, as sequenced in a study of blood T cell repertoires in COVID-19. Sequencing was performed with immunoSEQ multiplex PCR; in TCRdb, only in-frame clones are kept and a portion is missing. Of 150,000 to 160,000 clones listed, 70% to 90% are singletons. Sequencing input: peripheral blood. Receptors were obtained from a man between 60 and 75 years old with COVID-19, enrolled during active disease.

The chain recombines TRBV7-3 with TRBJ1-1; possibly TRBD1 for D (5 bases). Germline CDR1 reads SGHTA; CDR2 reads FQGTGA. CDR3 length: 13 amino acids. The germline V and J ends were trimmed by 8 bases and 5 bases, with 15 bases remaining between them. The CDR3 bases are TGTGCCAGCGGGTTGGACAAGTGGACTGAAGCTTTCTTT. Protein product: CASGLDKWTEAFF.

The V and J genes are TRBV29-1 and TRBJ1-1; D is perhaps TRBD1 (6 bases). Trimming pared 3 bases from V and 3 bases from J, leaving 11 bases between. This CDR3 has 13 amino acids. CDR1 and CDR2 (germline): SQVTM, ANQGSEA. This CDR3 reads CSVDKGGDTEAFF. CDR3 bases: TGCAGCGTTGATAAAGGGGGGGACACTGAAGCTTTCTTT. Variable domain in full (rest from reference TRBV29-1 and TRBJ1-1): SAVISQKPSRDICQRGTSLTIQCQVDSQVTMMFWYRQQPGQSLTLIATANQGSEATYESGFVIDKFPISRPNLTFSTLTVSNMSPEDSSIYLCSVDKGGDTEAFFGQGTRLTVV.

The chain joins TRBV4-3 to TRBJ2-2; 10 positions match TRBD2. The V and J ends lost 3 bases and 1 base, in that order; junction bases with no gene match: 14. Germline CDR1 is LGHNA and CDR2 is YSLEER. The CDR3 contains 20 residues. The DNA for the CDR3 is TGCGCCAGCAGCCACCAAAGGAGCGGGGGGGCGAAAGTGAACACCGGGGAGCTGTTTTTT. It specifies CASSHQRSGGAKVNTGELFF.

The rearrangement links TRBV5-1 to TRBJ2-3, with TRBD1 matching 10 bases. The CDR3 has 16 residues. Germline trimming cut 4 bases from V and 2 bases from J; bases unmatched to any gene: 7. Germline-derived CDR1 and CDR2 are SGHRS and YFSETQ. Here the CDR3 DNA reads TGCGCCAGCAGCCCTCGGACAGGGGGGTCCACAGATACGCAGTATTTT. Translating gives CASSPRTGGSTDTQYF. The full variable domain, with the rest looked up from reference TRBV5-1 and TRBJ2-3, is KAGVTQTPRYLIKTRGQQVTLSCSPISGHRSVSWYQQTPGQGLQFLFEYFSETQRNKGNFPGRFSGRQFSNSRSEMNVSTLELGDSALYLCASSPRTGGSTDTQYFGPGTRLTVL.

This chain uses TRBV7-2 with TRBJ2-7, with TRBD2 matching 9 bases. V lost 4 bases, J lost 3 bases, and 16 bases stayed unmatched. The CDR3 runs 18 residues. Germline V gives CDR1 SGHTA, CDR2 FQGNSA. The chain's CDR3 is CASSSRTRAGGYFYEQYF. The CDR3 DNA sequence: TGTGCCAGCAGCTCCAGGACTAGGGCGGGGGGGTATTTCTACGAGCAGTACTTC.

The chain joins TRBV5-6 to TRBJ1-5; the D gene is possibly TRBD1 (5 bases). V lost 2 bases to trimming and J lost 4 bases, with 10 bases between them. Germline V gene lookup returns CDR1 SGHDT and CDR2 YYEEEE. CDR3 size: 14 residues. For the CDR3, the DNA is TGTGCCAGCAGCTTAAGGGGCCGAAATCAGCCCCAGCATTTT. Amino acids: CASSLRGRNQPQHF.

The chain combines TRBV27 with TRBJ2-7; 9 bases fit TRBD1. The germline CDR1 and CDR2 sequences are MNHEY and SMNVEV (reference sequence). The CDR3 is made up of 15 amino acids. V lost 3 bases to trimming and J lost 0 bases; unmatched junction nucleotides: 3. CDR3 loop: CASSFGTGLSYEQYF. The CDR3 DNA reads TGTGCCAGCAGTTTTGGGACAGGGCTCTCCTACGAGCAGTACTTC.

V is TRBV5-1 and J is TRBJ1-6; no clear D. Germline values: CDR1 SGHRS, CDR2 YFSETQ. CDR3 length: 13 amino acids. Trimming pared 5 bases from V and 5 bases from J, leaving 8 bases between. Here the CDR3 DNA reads TGCGCCAGCAGTAGAGGGAATAATTCACCCCTCCACTTT. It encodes CASSRGNNSPLHF.

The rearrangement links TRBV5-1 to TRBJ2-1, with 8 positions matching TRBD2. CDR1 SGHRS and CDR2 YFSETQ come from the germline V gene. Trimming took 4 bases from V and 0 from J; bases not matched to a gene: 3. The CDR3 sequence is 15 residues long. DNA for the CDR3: TGCGCCAGCAGCGGGGGACTAGGCTCCTACAATGAGCAGTTCTTC. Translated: CASSGGLGSYNEQFF.

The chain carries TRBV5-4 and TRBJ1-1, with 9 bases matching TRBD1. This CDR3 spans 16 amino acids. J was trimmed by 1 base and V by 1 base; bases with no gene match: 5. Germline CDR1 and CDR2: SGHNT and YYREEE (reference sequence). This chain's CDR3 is CASSLMLGQGNTEAFF. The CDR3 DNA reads TGTGCCAGCAGCTTGATGTTGGGACAGGGGAACACTGAAGCTTTCTTT.

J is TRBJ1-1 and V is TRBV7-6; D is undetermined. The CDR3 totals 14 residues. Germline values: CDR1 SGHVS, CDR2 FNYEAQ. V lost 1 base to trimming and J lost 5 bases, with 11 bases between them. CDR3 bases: TGTGCCAGCAGCTTAGATACTGGGAGGACTGAAGCTTTCTTT. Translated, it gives CASSLDTGRTEAFF. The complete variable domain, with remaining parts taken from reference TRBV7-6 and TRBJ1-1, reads GAGVSQSPRYKVTKRGQDVALRCDPISGHVSLYWYRQALGQGPEFLTYFNYEAQQDKSGLPNDRFSAERPEGSISTLTIQRTEQRDSAMYRCASSLDTGRTEAFFGQGTRLTVV.

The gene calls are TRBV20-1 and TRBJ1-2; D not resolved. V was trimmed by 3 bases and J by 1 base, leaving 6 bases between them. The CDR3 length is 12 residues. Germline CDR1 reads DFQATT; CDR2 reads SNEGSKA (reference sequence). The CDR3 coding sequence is TGCAGTGCTAGTCGGGGTAACTATGGCTACACCTTC. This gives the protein CSASRGNYGYTF.

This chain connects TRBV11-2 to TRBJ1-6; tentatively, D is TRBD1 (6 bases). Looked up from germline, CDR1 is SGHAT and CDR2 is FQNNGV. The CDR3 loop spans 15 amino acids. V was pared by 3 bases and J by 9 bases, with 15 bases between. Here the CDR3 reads CASSFSGQSTSPLHF. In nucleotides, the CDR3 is TGTGCCAGCAGCTTCTCGGGACAATCCACTTCACCCCTCCACTTT.

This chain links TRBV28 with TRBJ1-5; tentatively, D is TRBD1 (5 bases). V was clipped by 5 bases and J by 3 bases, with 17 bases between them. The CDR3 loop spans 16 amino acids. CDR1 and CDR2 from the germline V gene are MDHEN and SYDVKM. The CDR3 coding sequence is TGTGCCAGCAGTCCCCGGGGAGGGACCGCCAATCAGCCCCAGCATTTT. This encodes CASSPRGGTANQPQHF.

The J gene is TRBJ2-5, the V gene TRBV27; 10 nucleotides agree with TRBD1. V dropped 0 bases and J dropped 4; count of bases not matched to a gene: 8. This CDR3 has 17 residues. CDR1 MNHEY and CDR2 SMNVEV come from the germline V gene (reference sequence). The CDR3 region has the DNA TGTGCCAGCAGTTTATCCGCACCGACAGGGGGCAGAGAGACCCAGTACTTC. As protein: CASSLSAPTGGRETQYF.

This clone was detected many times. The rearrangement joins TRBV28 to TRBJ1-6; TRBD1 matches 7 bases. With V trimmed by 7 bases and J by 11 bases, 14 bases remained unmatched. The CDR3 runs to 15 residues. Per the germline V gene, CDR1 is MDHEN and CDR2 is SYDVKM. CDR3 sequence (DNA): TGTGCCAGCAACTACCGGGACAGTAGTGATCCACCCCTCCACTTT. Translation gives CASNYRDSSDPPLHF.

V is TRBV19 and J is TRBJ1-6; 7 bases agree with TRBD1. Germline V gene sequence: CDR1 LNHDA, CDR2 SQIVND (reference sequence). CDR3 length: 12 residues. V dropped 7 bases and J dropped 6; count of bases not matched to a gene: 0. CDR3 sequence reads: CASTGGNSPLHF. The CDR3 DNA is TGTGCCAGTACAGGGGGTAATTCACCCCTCCACTTT.

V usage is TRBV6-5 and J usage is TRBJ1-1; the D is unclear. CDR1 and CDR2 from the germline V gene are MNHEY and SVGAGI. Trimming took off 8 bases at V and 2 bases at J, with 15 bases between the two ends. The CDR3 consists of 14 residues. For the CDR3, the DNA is TGTGCCAGCGCCAGTTGGGCGTTTAACACTGAAGCTTTCTTT. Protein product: CASASWAFNTEAFF.

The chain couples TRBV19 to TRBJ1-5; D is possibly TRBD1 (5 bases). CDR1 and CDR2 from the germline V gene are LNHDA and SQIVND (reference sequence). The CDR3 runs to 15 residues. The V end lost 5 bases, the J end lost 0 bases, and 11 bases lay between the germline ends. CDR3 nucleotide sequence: TGTGCCAGTAGTTGGGGCGGTTCTAGCAATCAGCCCCAGCATTTT. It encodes CASSWGGSSNQPQHF.

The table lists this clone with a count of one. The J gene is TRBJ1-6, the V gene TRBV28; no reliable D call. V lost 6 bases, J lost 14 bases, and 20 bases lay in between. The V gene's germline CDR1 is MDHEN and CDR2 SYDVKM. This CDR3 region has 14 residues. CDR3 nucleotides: TGTGCCAGCAGCACACCTGGAAGGAGGGAATCCCTCCACTTT. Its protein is CASSTPGRRESLHF.

CDR3 sequence reads: CASLQGAPTDTQYF. CDR3 in DNA: TGTGCCAGCTTACAGGGGGCGCCTACAGATACGCAGTATTTT. This chain links TRBV18 with TRBJ2-3, with 9 bases lining up with TRBD1. Germline-derived CDR1 and CDR2 are KGHSH and LQKENI. CDR3 length equals 14 residues. Trimming at V came to 7 bases and at J to 3 bases, leaving 5 bases not matched to a gene.

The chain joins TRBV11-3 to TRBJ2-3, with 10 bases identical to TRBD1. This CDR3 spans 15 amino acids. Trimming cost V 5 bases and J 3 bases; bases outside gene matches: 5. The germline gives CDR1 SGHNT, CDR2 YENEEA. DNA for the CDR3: TGTGCCAGCAGCGTCGGGACAGGGGCGACAGATACGCAGTATTTT. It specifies CASSVGTGATDTQYF. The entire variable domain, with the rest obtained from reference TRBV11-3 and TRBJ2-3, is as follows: EAGVVQSPRYKIIEKKQPVAFWCNPISGHNTLYWYLQNLGQGPELLIRYENEEAVDDSQLPKDRFSAERLKGVDSTLKIQPAELGDSAVYLCASSVGTGATDTQYFGPGTRLTVL.

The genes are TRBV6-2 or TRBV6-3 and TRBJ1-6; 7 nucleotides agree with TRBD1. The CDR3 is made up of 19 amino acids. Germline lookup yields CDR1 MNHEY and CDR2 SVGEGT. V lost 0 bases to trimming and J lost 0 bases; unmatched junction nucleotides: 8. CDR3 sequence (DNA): TGTGCCAGCAGTTACTCGCGGACAGGCTCTAGCTCCTATAATTCACCCCTCCACTTT. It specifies CASSYSRTGSSSYNSPLHF.

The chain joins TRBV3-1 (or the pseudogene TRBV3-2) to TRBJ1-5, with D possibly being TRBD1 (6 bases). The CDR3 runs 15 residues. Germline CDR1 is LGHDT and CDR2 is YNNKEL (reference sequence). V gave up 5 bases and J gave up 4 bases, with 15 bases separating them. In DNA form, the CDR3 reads TGTGCCAGCAGCTGGGGGCAGGGAGGGAATCAGCCCCAGCATTTT. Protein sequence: CASSWGQGGNQPQHF.

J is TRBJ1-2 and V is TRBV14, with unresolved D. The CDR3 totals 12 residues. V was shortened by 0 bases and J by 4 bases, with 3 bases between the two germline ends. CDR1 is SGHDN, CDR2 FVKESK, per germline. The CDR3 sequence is CASSQDRYGYTF. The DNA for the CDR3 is TGTGCCAGCAGCCAAGACCGCTATGGCTACACCTTC.

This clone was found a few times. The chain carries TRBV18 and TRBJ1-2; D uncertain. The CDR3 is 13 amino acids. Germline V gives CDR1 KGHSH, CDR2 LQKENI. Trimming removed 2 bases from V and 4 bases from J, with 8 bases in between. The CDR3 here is CASSPGGSYGYTF. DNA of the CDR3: TGTGCCAGCTCACCAGGCGGAAGCTATGGCTACACCTTC. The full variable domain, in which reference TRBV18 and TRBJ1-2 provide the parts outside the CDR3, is NAGVMQNPRHLVRRRGQEARLRCSPMKGHSHVYWYRQLPEEGLKFMVYLQKENIIDESGMPKERFSAEFPKEGPSILRIQQVVRGDSAAYFCASSPGGSYGYTFGSGTRLTVV.

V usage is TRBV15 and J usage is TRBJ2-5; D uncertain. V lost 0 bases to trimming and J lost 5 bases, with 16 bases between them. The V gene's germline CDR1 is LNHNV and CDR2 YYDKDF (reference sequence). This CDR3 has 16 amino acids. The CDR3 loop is CATSRDLGSSRETQYF. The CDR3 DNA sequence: TGTGCCACCAGCAGAGATCTTGGCAGCTCGCGGGAGACCCAGTACTTC.